Sequencing of this T cell receptor beta chain was carried out in a study of Tregs in tolerant kidney transplant recipients. About the research overall: Related graft donors supplied nonmyeloablative bone marrow transplants, and mixed chimerism was transient. Study-wide results and limits: This study did not directly address biological reproducibility. The most relevant donor-specific Treg TCRbeta repertoire apparently came from expansion with activated donor B cells.

Concerning this clone: Its target is unknown.

The repertoire was sequenced with immunoSEQ multiplex PCR; TCRdb's copy has only in-frame clones and lacks some. Of about 73,000 clones listed, under 98% are singletons. Deletions cut 7 bases from V and 2 bases from J, with 9 bases between. The germline CDR1 and CDR2 sequences are SNHLY and FYNNEI. The CDR3 consists of 13 residues. The sequence derives from a human donor who received a combined kidney and bone marrow transplant. The source material was CD4+ T cells from blood, sampled before the transplant. The chain links TRBV2 to TRBJ2-1; unclear D gene. Here the CDR3 reads CASTVLAYNEQFF. CDR3 sequence (DNA): TGTGCCAGCACGGTTCTAGCCTACAATGAGCAGTTCTTC.